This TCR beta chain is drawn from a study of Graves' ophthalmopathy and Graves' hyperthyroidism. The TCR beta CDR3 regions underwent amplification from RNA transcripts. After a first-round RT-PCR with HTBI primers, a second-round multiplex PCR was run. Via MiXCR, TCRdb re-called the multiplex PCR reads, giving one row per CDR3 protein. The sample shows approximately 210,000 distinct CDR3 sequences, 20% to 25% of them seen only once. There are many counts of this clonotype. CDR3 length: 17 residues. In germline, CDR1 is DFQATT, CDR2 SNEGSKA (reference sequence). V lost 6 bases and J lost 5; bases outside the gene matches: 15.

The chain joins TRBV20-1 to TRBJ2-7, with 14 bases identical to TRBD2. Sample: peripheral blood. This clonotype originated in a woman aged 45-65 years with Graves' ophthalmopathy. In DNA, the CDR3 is TGCAGTGCCAACCCCGGGACTAGCGGGAGAGCCGACCACGAGCAGTACTTC. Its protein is CSANPGTSGRADHEQYF.